The present T cell receptor beta chain was sequenced within a study of T-cell memory formation after mild COVID-19. The study's findings and limits: Shrinking CD4+ clones resided mostly in CM and EM, and CD8+ ones in EMRA. Whereas later expanders leaned CD4+, clones contracting day 15 to 85 showed a balanced CD4/CD8 makeup. Some clones that responded turned up in pre-infection memory, which suggests that cross-reactive memory joined in.

It was 5'RACE with constant-segment primers that produced the TCR alpha and TCR beta cDNA libraries, which carried sample barcodes and UMIs. TCRdb re-derived calls from the 5' RACE reads in MiXCR, one entry per CDR3 protein. Of around 410,000 distinct CDR3 sequences listed, under 25% were seen once; the top ten hold about 12%. The table lists this clonotype with a few counts. Its target is unknown. The CDR3 is 13 residues long. V lost 10 bases, J lost 5 bases, and 15 bases lay in between. Germline loops: CDR1 ENHRY, CDR2 SYGVKD. Sequencing was performed on PBMCs or a T cell subset sorted from them (not recorded which). The TCR was taken from an adult woman who had mild COVID-19 (a few samples of this study predate the infection). Cell type and time point are not known. The chain carries TRBV10-3 and TRBJ2-1; no clear D gene. Here the CDR3 reads CANSGLGNNEQFF. CDR3 in DNA: TGTGCCAATTCAGGCCTGGGAAACAATGAGCAGTTCTTC.